Here is one T cell receptor beta chain with its context. Its antigen is currently unknown. Clones were read by immunoSEQ multiplex PCR, and TCRdb kept only the in-frame ones, dropping some. The sample lists about 150,000 clones, 70% to 90% seen once, with 5.5% to 7% in the top ten. These data belong to a study of T cell responses to AZD1222 COVID-19 vaccine. Notes on the study in general: Most donors were white British, females outnumbered males, and clonal diversity was possibly underestimated. Spike-specific TCR repertoires showed rising breadth and depth after two AZD1222 doses. Reportedly, close to half of spike-specific TCRs are directed against unmutated variant regions. Sampled repertoires all dated from after the peak T cell response.

Unmatched junction bases numbered 2, after V lost 0 bases and J lost 1 base. The germline V gene has CDR1 SEHNR and CDR2 FQNEAQ (reference sequence). The CDR3 is 15 amino acids. Sequenced material: peripheral blood, taken after recovery from COVID-19. The sequence was obtained from an adult who had recovered from COVID-19. This chain connects TRBV7-9 to TRBJ2-7, with 8 bases that match TRBD2. CDR3 nucleotides: TGTGCCAGCAGCTTAGCACTAGCGGCTTCCTACGAGCAGTACTTC. Translation: CASSLALAASYEQYF.